These 4 T cell receptor beta chains originate from one sample sequenced in a study of T cell repertoires in cytomegalovirus infection. One entry per CDR3 protein, called by TCRdb with MiXCR from the reads. The repertoire holds some 400,000 distinct CDR3 sequences, with about a sixth as singletons. Source material: PBMCs. All receptors come from a human donor in good health (CMV status not recorded). Some clones in this sample may be carry-over from other donors' samples.

This clonotype was counted ten times or more. V usage is TRBV4-2 and J usage is TRBJ2-6; the match to TRBD2 covers 8 bases. Germline V gene data show CDR1 as LGHNA and CDR2 as YNFKEQ. The trim removed 0 bases at V and 4 bases at J, leaving 5 bases unmatched. This CDR3 contains 17 residues. The CDR3 spells CASSQDREGPGANVLTF. The CDR3 region has the DNA TGTGCCAGCAGCCAAGATCGGGAGGGGCCCGGGGCCAACGTCCTGACTTTC.

This clonotype showed up many times. The chain is built from TRBV7-2 and TRBJ2-5; D is unclear. From germline, CDR1 is SGHTA and CDR2 FQGNSA. This CDR3 has 12 amino acids. Between the trimmed V and J ends, which lost 4 bases and 7 bases, there was a span of 10 bases. DNA for the CDR3: TGTGCCAGCAGCTCAAGAGCGACGACCCAGTACTTC. It codes for CASSSRATTQYF. The full variable domain, with the rest looked up from reference TRBV7-2 and TRBJ2-5, is GAGVSQSPSNKVTEKGKDVELRCDPISGHTALYWYRQSLGQGLEFLIYFQGNSAPDKSGLPSDRFSAERTGGSVSTLTIQRTQQEDSAVYLCASSSRATTQYFGPGTRLLVL.

This clonotype was detected only a few times. The CDR3, as DNA: TGTGCCAGCAGCCAAGATAAGGAAGCCTACAATGAGCAGTTCTTC. Protein product: CASSQDKEAYNEQFF. The gene calls are TRBV3-1 and TRBJ2-1; D unclear. The CDR3 sequence is 15 residues long. Germline V CDR1 and CDR2: LGHDT, YNNKEL (reference sequence). V was cut by 0 bases and J by 2 bases, with 8 bases left in between.

The J gene is TRBJ1-5, the V gene TRBV23-1; D possibly corresponds to TRBD1 (5 bases). TRBV23-1 is known as an ORF, though its function is uncertain. Trimming took 10 bases from V and 2 from J, leaving 21 bases between them. The CDR3 contains 16 residues. CDR3 amino acids: CAITGTPIIGNQPQHF. The CDR3 DNA sequence: TGCGCCATTACCGGGACCCCCATCATTGGCAATCAGCCCCAGCATTTT.